Listed below are T cell receptor beta chains from one sample, sequenced in a study of blood T cell repertoires in COVID-19. Clones were sequenced by immunoSEQ multiplex PCR, and TCRdb holds only the in-frame ones, with some missing. The sample has around 180,000 clones; 86% are singletons. Sample: PBMCs or T cells enriched from blood (not recorded which). The receptor set was obtained from a woman aged 25 to 45 who had recovered from COVID-19. CDR3s include the opening cysteine and the closing phenylalanine or tryptophan. A D gene is named only where the DNA matches it firmly. The listing skips clone size in some rows; elsewhere it reads once, few, many or a size class.

cdr3_nt: TGTGCCAGCAGTAAACGTACGGGGAGCTACGAGCAGTACTTC
cdr3_aa: CASSKRTGSYEQYF
clone_size: .
v_call: TRBV28
d_call: .
j_call: TRBJ2-7
cdr3_length: 14

cdr3_nt: TGTGCCAGCAGTTACTCGAGACTGACGACCCATTTCACAGATACGCAGTATTTT
cdr3_aa: CASSYSRLTTHFTDTQYF
clone_size: once
v_call: TRBV6-2/TRBV6-3
d_call: .
j_call: TRBJ2-3
cdr3_length: 18

cdr3_nt: TGTGCCAGCAGCTTAACGGCGGACACTGAAGCTTTCTTT
cdr3_aa: CASSLTADTEAFF
clone_size: .
v_call: TRBV7-3
d_call: .
j_call: TRBJ1-1
cdr3_length: 13

cdr3_nt: TGTGCCAGTAGTATAGCTTGGACAGGGGCTCAGCCCCAGCATTTT
cdr3_aa: CASSIAWTGAQPQHF
clone_size: .
v_call: TRBV19
d_call: TRBD1
j_call: TRBJ1-5
cdr3_length: 15

cdr3_nt: TGTGCCAGCAGTACAGGGGGCGCGTATAGTGAAAAACTGTTTTTT
cdr3_aa: CASSTGGAYSEKLFF
clone_size: .
v_call: TRBV6-5
d_call: TRBD1
j_call: TRBJ1-4
cdr3_length: 15

cdr3_nt: TGTGCCAGCAGCTCCTCCGGGGTTAGCGGCACAGATACGCAGTATTTT
cdr3_aa: CASSSSGVSGTDTQYF
clone_size: .
v_call: TRBV7-3
d_call: .
j_call: TRBJ2-3
cdr3_length: 16

cdr3_nt: TGTGCCAGCAGCTTAGTAGGGGGAGCAACCAATCAGCCCCAGCATTTT
cdr3_aa: CASSLVGGATNQPQHF
clone_size: few
v_call: TRBV11-2
d_call: .
j_call: TRBJ1-5
cdr3_length: 16

cdr3_nt: TGTGCCAGCAGCCCCGAACTAGCGGGAGTAGATGAGCAGTACTTC
cdr3_aa: CASSPELAGVDEQYF
clone_size: .
v_call: TRBV9
d_call: TRBD2
j_call: TRBJ2-7
cdr3_length: 15

cdr3_nt: TGTGCCAGCAGGGTAGCGGGAGTCACCGGGGAGCTGTTTTTT
cdr3_aa: CASRVAGVTGELFF
clone_size: .
v_call: TRBV11-2
d_call: TRBD2
j_call: TRBJ2-2
cdr3_length: 14

cdr3_nt: TGTGCCAGCAGCCAGACAGGGGGCGGTCAGCCCCAGCATTTT
cdr3_aa: CASSQTGGGQPQHF
clone_size: .
v_call: TRBV3-1/TRBV3-2
d_call: TRBD1
j_call: TRBJ1-5
cdr3_length: 14

cdr3_nt: TGTGCGGCCGGGGGGAGGGGACAAGGCAATCAGCCCCAGCATTTT
cdr3_aa: CAAGGRGQGNQPQHF
clone_size: .
v_call: TRBV27
d_call: .
j_call: TRBJ1-5
cdr3_length: 15

cdr3_nt: TGTGCCAGCAGCCGGTGGCTAGCGGGGATCAATGAGCAGTTCTTC
cdr3_aa: CASSRWLAGINEQFF
clone_size: .
v_call: TRBV7-3
d_call: TRBD2
j_call: TRBJ2-1
cdr3_length: 15

cdr3_nt: TGTGCCAGCAGTGAATACAGTAATGATGGCTACACCTTC
cdr3_aa: CASSEYSNDGYTF
clone_size: .
v_call: TRBV6-1
d_call: .
j_call: TRBJ1-2
cdr3_length: 13

cdr3_nt: TGTGCCTCGTCGGACTCACCTAGGGGCACAGATACGCAGTATTTT
cdr3_aa: CASSDSPRGTDTQYF
clone_size: .
v_call: TRBV10-3
d_call: .
j_call: TRBJ2-3
cdr3_length: 15

cdr3_nt: TGTGCCAGTAGTATGTCGGACAAGAACGACAATGAGCAGTTCTTC
cdr3_aa: CASSMSDKNDNEQFF
clone_size: .
v_call: TRBV19
d_call: .
j_call: TRBJ2-1
cdr3_length: 15

cdr3_nt: TGTGCCAGCAGCCAAGGAGGGGGGGCGAACAATTCACCCCTCCACTTT
cdr3_aa: CASSQGGGANNSPLHF
clone_size: .
v_call: TRBV4-2
d_call: .
j_call: TRBJ1-6
cdr3_length: 16

cdr3_nt: TGTGCCAGCAGCTTAGGGACAGGGGAGGACGAGCAGTACTTC
cdr3_aa: CASSLGTGEDEQYF
clone_size: once
v_call: TRBV7-6
d_call: TRBD1
j_call: TRBJ2-7
cdr3_length: 14

cdr3_nt: TGTGCCAGCAGCCCCGGGGTGTCCCTCAACTACAATGAGCAGTTCTTC
cdr3_aa: CASSPGVSLNYNEQFF
clone_size: .
v_call: TRBV2
d_call: .
j_call: TRBJ2-1
cdr3_length: 16

cdr3_nt: TGCGCCAGCAGCCAAGATCAAAGGGAACGGGGGACAGGGGCGGGTGGCTACACCTTC
cdr3_aa: CASSQDQRERGTGAGGYTF
clone_size: .
v_call: TRBV4-1
d_call: TRBD1
j_call: TRBJ1-2
cdr3_length: 19

cdr3_nt: TGTGCCAGTAGTAGGACAGCCCGTGTAGGGCCCCAGCATTTT
cdr3_aa: CASSRTARVGPQHF
clone_size: .
v_call: TRBV19
d_call: .
j_call: TRBJ1-5
cdr3_length: 14

cdr3_nt: TGTGCCAGCAGGCCGAACGGGGTAAAGGACGAGCAGTACTTC
cdr3_aa: CASRPNGVKDEQYF
clone_size: .
v_call: TRBV6-5
d_call: .
j_call: TRBJ2-7
cdr3_length: 14

cdr3_nt: TGTGCCAGCAGCTCTCCCCGTACTAGCGGGGGCACCAATGAGCAGTTCTTC
cdr3_aa: CASSSPRTSGGTNEQFF
clone_size: many
v_call: TRBV7-2
d_call: TRBD2
j_call: TRBJ2-1
cdr3_length: 17

cdr3_nt: TGCGCCAGCAGTGGAGTAACGACTAGCGGACCGAGCTCCTACAATGAGCAGTTCTTC
cdr3_aa: CASSGVTTSGPSSYNEQFF
clone_size: .
v_call: TRBV10-2
d_call: TRBD2
j_call: TRBJ2-1
cdr3_length: 19

cdr3_nt: TGTGCCAGCAGCTATAGCGGGATAGGGGACAATGAGCAGTTCTTC
cdr3_aa: CASSYSGIGDNEQFF
clone_size: .
v_call: TRBV5-4
d_call: TRBD2
j_call: TRBJ2-1
cdr3_length: 15

cdr3_nt: TGTGCCACCAGCAGAGATCCGGGACAGGCGACGGTTGAGCAGTTCTTC
cdr3_aa: CATSRDPGQATVEQFF
clone_size: .
v_call: TRBV15
d_call: TRBD1
j_call: TRBJ2-1
cdr3_length: 16

cdr3_nt: TGTGCCAGCAGCACCGCGACTAGCGGGAGTCGAGAGACCCAGTACTTC
cdr3_aa: CASSTATSGSRETQYF
clone_size: .
v_call: TRBV5-4
d_call: TRBD2
j_call: TRBJ2-5
cdr3_length: 16

cdr3_nt: TGTGCTAGTGGTTTGGTAGGTGTCGGGACAGATGAGCAGTTCTTC
cdr3_aa: CASGLVGVGTDEQFF
clone_size: once
v_call: TRBV12-5
d_call: TRBD1
j_call: TRBJ2-1
cdr3_length: 15

cdr3_nt: TGCAGCGTTGGGGGGCCCACTAGCGGGGTAACCGGGGAGCTGTTTTTT
cdr3_aa: CSVGGPTSGVTGELFF
clone_size: .
v_call: TRBV29-1
d_call: TRBD2
j_call: TRBJ2-2
cdr3_length: 16

cdr3_nt: TGTGCCAGCAGCTTGACAGGTTTCGGCGACAGACAGAATGAAAAACTGTTTTTT
cdr3_aa: CASSLTGFGDRQNEKLFF
clone_size: .
v_call: TRBV5-4
d_call: .
j_call: TRBJ1-4
cdr3_length: 18

cdr3_nt: TGTGCCAGCAGCCATAATCCGGGACAGGGAGGTAGTGAGACCCAGTACTTC
cdr3_aa: CASSHNPGQGGSETQYF
clone_size: .
v_call: TRBV3-1/TRBV3-2
d_call: TRBD1
j_call: TRBJ2-5
cdr3_length: 17

cdr3_nt: TGTGCCAGCAGCCAAGATCAGGGGGAAGCTTTCTTT
cdr3_aa: CASSQDQGEAFF
clone_size: .
v_call: TRBV3-1/TRBV3-2
d_call: .
j_call: TRBJ1-1
cdr3_length: 12

cdr3_nt: TGTGCCACCAGTGGACCTGTTAGCGGGAGAAGTAATGAGCAGTTCTTC
cdr3_aa: CATSGPVSGRSNEQFF
clone_size: .
v_call: TRBV24-1
d_call: TRBD2
j_call: TRBJ2-1
cdr3_length: 16

cdr3_nt: TGCAGCGTTTTAGAGAAAGCCAAAAACATTCAGTACTTC
cdr3_aa: CSVLEKAKNIQYF
clone_size: few
v_call: TRBV29-1
d_call: .
j_call: TRBJ2-4
cdr3_length: 13

cdr3_nt: TGTGCCTCTCGGGTCGGGGGTAATAACTATGGCTACACCTTC
cdr3_aa: CASRVGGNNYGYTF
clone_size: .
v_call: TRBV30
d_call: .
j_call: TRBJ1-2
cdr3_length: 14

cdr3_nt: TGTGCCAGCAGCCAGCGGACTAGCGGGAGTGGGGGCAATGAGCAGTTCTTC
cdr3_aa: CASSQRTSGSGGNEQFF
clone_size: .
v_call: TRBV5-4
d_call: TRBD2
j_call: TRBJ2-1
cdr3_length: 17

cdr3_nt: TGTGCCAGCAGTGTGGTAATGAGTATGGTTGGAAACACCATATATTTT
cdr3_aa: CASSVVMSMVGNTIYF
clone_size: .
v_call: TRBV2
d_call: .
j_call: TRBJ1-3
cdr3_length: 16

cdr3_nt: TGCGCCACCTCAGAGGGCTCGTATTACGAGCAGTACTTC
cdr3_aa: CATSEGSYYEQYF
clone_size: .
v_call: TRBV5-1
d_call: .
j_call: TRBJ2-7
cdr3_length: 13

cdr3_nt: TGCAGCGTTGAGGGACAGGGGGCCTTCTACAATGAGCAGTTCTTC
cdr3_aa: CSVEGQGAFYNEQFF
clone_size: .
v_call: TRBV29-1
d_call: TRBD1
j_call: TRBJ2-1
cdr3_length: 15

cdr3_nt: TGCGCCAGCAGCTTGGGGGACAGGGCTGAAGCTTTCTTT
cdr3_aa: CASSLGDRAEAFF
clone_size: .
v_call: TRBV5-1
d_call: TRBD1
j_call: TRBJ1-1
cdr3_length: 13

cdr3_nt: TGTGCCAGCAGCTTACGGGTCTCTAGCAATCAGCCCCAGCATTTT
cdr3_aa: CASSLRVSSNQPQHF
clone_size: many
v_call: TRBV7-8
d_call: .
j_call: TRBJ1-5
cdr3_length: 15

cdr3_nt: TGTGCCAGCAGCTTAGACAGGGGCCTCGGAGCTTTCTTT
cdr3_aa: CASSLDRGLGAFF
clone_size: .
v_call: TRBV7-3
d_call: TRBD1
j_call: TRBJ1-1
cdr3_length: 13

cdr3_nt: TGTGCCAGTAGTAGTTCGGCGGGTGATCTCAATGAGCAGTTCTTC
cdr3_aa: CASSSSAGDLNEQFF
clone_size: .
v_call: TRBV19
d_call: .
j_call: TRBJ2-1
cdr3_length: 15